The 5 T cell receptor beta chains below come from one sample, sequenced in a study of shared clonotypes between healthy human individuals (dated by TCRdb to the early 2020s). The protocol used for the library was the immunoSEQ multiplex PCR assay. This immuneACCESS table, as held by TCRdb, lists in-frame sequences with V and J called but not all clones. Of the missing ones, under half trace to an unresolved V gene in checked studies; the others have no known cause. In this sample the table shows under 1,100,000 clones, about 75% of which occur a single time. The ten top clones hold approximately 1.5% of the sample. Source material: memory CD4+ T cells sorted from blood. The sample's cell subset or site, from its label and the paper: CD45RA-negative fraction. The source is a man aged 18 to 29 in good health.

The CDR3 reads CASSETLSDNTEAFF. The CDR3 DNA follows: TGCGCCAGCAGTGAGACCCTCAGTGACAACACTGAAGCTTTCTTT. V gene TRBV10-1 combines with J gene TRBJ1-1, with unresolved D. Trimming pared 2 bases from V and 2 bases from J, leaving 12 bases between. Germline V CDR1 and CDR2: WNHNN, SYGVQD (reference sequence). CDR3 size: 15 residues.

The chain recombines TRBV5-4 with TRBJ1-2, with TRBD1 matching over 9 bases. V lost 2 bases, J lost 2 bases, and 4 bases stayed unmatched. Germline CDR1 is SGHNT and CDR2 is YYREEE (reference sequence). CDR3 length: 15 amino acids. CDR3 bases: TGTGCCAGCAGCTTCCCCGGGACAGGGAACTATGGCTACACCTTC. Encoded protein: CASSFPGTGNYGYTF.

This chain links TRBV6-1 with TRBJ2-2, with no clear D. CDR1 is MNHNS, CDR2 SASEGT, per germline. V was cut by 8 bases and J by 1 base, with 2 bases left in between. This CDR3 spans 11 amino acids. The CDR3 coding sequence is TGTGCCAGCGGGAACACCGGGGAGCTGTTTTTT. It specifies CASGNTGELFF.

The V call is TRBV18, the J call TRBJ1-1; no firm D call. With 2 bases removed from V and 1 base from J, the gap between germline ends came to 11 bases. Germline V lookup: CDR1 KGHSH, CDR2 LQKENI. The CDR3 is made up of 15 amino acids. CDR3 loop: CASSPTSGTNTEAFF. Written as DNA, the CDR3 is TGTGCCAGCTCACCAACTTCGGGAACGAACACTGAAGCTTTCTTT.

About this clone itself: Different DNA sequences within this sample yield the same CDR3. The chain recombines TRBV5-1 with TRBJ2-3; D not resolved. The CDR3 totals 11 residues. Germline values: CDR1 SGHRS, CDR2 YFSETQ. Trimming removed 0 bases at V and 6 bases at J, with 2 bases between. CDR3 DNA: TGCGCCAGCAGCTTGGGGGATACGCAGTATTTT. It codes for CASSLGDTQYF. Full variable domain (missing parts from reference TRBV5-1 and TRBJ2-3): KAGVTQTPRYLIKTRGQQVTLSCSPISGHRSVSWYQQTPGQGLQFLFEYFSETQRNKGNFPGRFSGRQFSNSRSEMNVSTLELGDSALYLCASSLGDTQYFGPGTRLTVL.